These 26 T cell receptor beta chains were sequenced from one sample in a study of cytomegalovirus exposure and HLA in healthy donors. PCR primers comprised 60 Vbeta and 13 Jbeta primers. Clones were read by immunoSEQ multiplex PCR, and TCRdb kept only the in-frame ones, dropping some. The table includes roughly 190,000 clones, about 79% detected once. Sample: PBMCs. All receptors derive from a woman between 45 and 60 years old in good health and CMV-seronegative.

To note about this clone: Distinct nucleotide sequences in the sample also encode this CDR3. This rearrangement joins TRBV28 to TRBJ2-4, with TRBD1 matching over 9 bases. This CDR3 has 16 residues. V lost 5 bases and J lost 0; bases outside the gene matches: 5. Looked up from germline, CDR1 is MDHEN and CDR2 is SYDVKM. As DNA, the CDR3 is TGTGCCAGCAGTCCGAAGGGACAGGGAGCCAAAAACATTCAGTACTTC. It yields the protein CASSPKGQGAKNIQYF. Based on the CDR3 plus reference TRBV28 and TRBJ2-4, the full variable domain is DVKVTQSSRYLVKRTGEKVFLECVQDMDHENMFWYRQDPGLGLRLIYFSYDVKMKEKGDIPEGYSVSREKKERFSLILESASTNQTSMYLCASSPKGQGAKNIQYFGAGTRLSVL.

The chain recombines TRBV7-2 with TRBJ2-7, with D perhaps TRBD1 (6 bases). CDR1 is SGHTA and CDR2 is FQGNSA in the germline V gene. V shed 3 bases and J shed 6 bases, with 18 bases lying between them. CDR3 length: 15 residues. CDR3 nucleotides: TGTGCCAGCAGCTTGGGGACATTGTTCCCCGGCGAGCAGTACTTC. This gives the protein CASSLGTLFPGEQYF.

Here the CDR3 DNA reads TGTGCCAGAAGGGGGCGAAATCAGCCCCAGCATTTT. Amino acids: CARRGRNQPQHF. The V call is TRBV6-4, the J call TRBJ1-5; 7 bases align to TRBD1. Germline loops: CDR1 MRHNA, CDR2 SNTAGT. V shed 9 bases, J shed 4 bases, and the junction held 3 bases outside the gene matches. The CDR3 loop spans 12 amino acids.

V usage is TRBV9 and J usage is TRBJ2-1; 8 nucleotides agree with TRBD2. J gave up 7 bases and V 4 bases, and 13 bases lay outside the gene matches. The CDR3 sequence is 16 residues long. Germline CDR1 is SGDLS and CDR2 is YYNGEE. Written as DNA, the CDR3 is TGTGCCAGCAGCCCCCGAGGAGCGGGGGTTAGGAATGAGCAGTTCTTC. Translated: CASSPRGAGVRNEQFF.

This clone was seen only a few times. J is TRBJ2-1 and V is TRBV11-1; TRBD2 matches 13 bases. CDR3 length equals 13 residues. V lost 11 bases, J lost 9 bases, and 7 bases stayed unmatched. In germline, CDR1 is SGHAT, CDR2 FQDESV (reference sequence). CDR3 bases: TGTGCCTCCGGACTAGCGGGAGTGACTGAGCAGTTCTTC. This codes for CASGLAGVTEQFF.

The DNA of the CDR3 is TGTGCCAGCAGCCAAGATTTTACAGGGCGAACCTACGAGCAGTACTTC. This codes for CASSQDFTGRTYEQYF. The chain couples TRBV14 to TRBJ2-7; weak D call: TRBD1 (6 bases). The CDR3 contains 16 residues. Trimming removed 0 bases from V and 2 bases from J, with 14 bases in between. The germline V gene has CDR1 SGHDN and CDR2 FVKESK. The whole variable domain, filled in from reference TRBV14 and TRBJ2-7, reads EAGVTQFPSHSVIEKGQTVTLRCDPISGHDNLYWYRRVMGKEIKFLLHFVKESKQDESGMPNNRFLAERTGGTYSTLKVQPAELEDSGVYFCASSQDFTGRTYEQYFGPGTRLTVT.

The genes are TRBV10-3 and TRBJ2-1, with D maybe TRBD2 (6 bases). V lost 5 bases and J lost 6, with 11 bases in between. Germline CDR1 and CDR2: ENHRY and SYGVKD. The CDR3 is 13 amino acids. CDR3 sequence: CAISRPGVNEQFF. In DNA form, the CDR3 reads TGTGCCATCAGTCGGCCGGGGGTCAATGAGCAGTTCTTC.

The rearrangement uses TRBV6-5 and TRBJ1-1; D is possibly TRBD1 (5 bases). The CDR3 is 14 amino acids. Germline V gene sequence: CDR1 MNHEY, CDR2 SVGAGI. Trimming removed 5 bases at V and 1 base at J, with 11 bases between. For the CDR3, the DNA is TGTGCCAGCAGTCAGGATACAGGGAACACTGAAGCTTTCTTT. The encoded protein is CASSQDTGNTEAFF.

CDR3 in amino acids: CASSPWREPFF. The CDR3 DNA reads TGTGCCAGCAGCCCTTGGAGAGAGCCTTTCTTT. This sequence joins TRBV7-2 and TRBJ1-1; D is unclear. The germline gives CDR1 SGHTA, CDR2 FQGNSA. With 5 bases removed from V and 12 bases from J, the gap between germline ends came to 13 bases. CDR3 size: 11 residues.

V is TRBV6-1 and J is TRBJ1-5; the match to TRBD1 covers 7 bases. The CDR3 consists of 16 residues. Germline V lookup: CDR1 MNHNS, CDR2 SASEGT. V trimming: 1 base; J trimming: 5 bases; junction bases outside the gene matches: 8. The CDR3 reads CASSEEEGTAHQPQHF. The CDR3 nucleotides read TGTGCCAGCAGTGAAGAAGAGGGGACAGCCCATCAGCCCCAGCATTTT.

V usage is TRBV9 and J usage is TRBJ2-7; D may be TRBD2 (6 bases). The CDR3 covers 14 residues. V gave up 6 bases and J gave up 9 bases, with 22 bases separating them. Germline assignment: CDR1 SGDLS and CDR2 YYNGEE. The CDR3 is CASTPRDSGMLQYF. The CDR3 nucleotides read TGTGCCAGCACCCCGCGGGATAGCGGTATGTTGCAGTACTTC.

J is TRBJ2-7 and V is TRBV5-1; 7 nucleotides match TRBD1. Losses at the gene ends were 4 bases for V and 3 bases for J; bases not matched to a gene: 7. The CDR3 has 14 residues. CDR1 SGHRS and CDR2 YFSETQ come from the germline V gene. The CDR3: CASSPGQSYYEQYF. The CDR3, as DNA: TGCGCCAGCAGCCCGGGACAGAGCTACTACGAGCAGTACTTC.

The chain combines TRBV7-2 with TRBJ1-1, with D possibly matching TRBD1 (6 bases). Trimming pared 5 bases from V and 2 bases from J, leaving 12 bases between. The CDR3 extends over 14 amino acids. Germline V gives CDR1 SGHTA, CDR2 FQGNSA. CDR3 loop: CASSPPGQNTEAFF. The CDR3 nucleotides are TGTGCCAGCAGCCCCCCGGGACAAAACACTGAAGCTTTCTTT. Variable domain in full (rest from reference TRBV7-2 and TRBJ1-1): GAGVSQSPSNKVTEKGKDVELRCDPISGHTALYWYRQSLGQGLEFLIYFQGNSAPDKSGLPSDRFSAERTGGSVSTLTIQRTQQEDSAVYLCASSPPGQNTEAFFGQGTRLTVV.

V and J are TRBV2 and TRBJ2-2, with TRBD1 matching over 10 bases. Germline CDR1 and CDR2: SNHLY and FYNNEI. This CDR3 contains 15 residues. Germline trimming cut 6 bases from V and 6 bases from J; bases unmatched to any gene: 7. CDR3 DNA: TGTGCCAGCAGAGCCTCCGGGACAGGGGCCGGGGAGCTGTTTTTT. Protein sequence: CASRASGTGAGELFF. Complete variable domain (other parts from reference TRBV2 and TRBJ2-2): EPEVTQTPSHQVTQMGQEVILRCVPISNHLYFYWYRQILGQKVEFLVSFYNNEISEKSEIFDDQFSVERPDGSNFTLKIRSTKLEDSAMYFCASRASGTGAGELFFGEGSRLTVL.

This clone was found a few times. J is TRBJ2-2 and V is TRBV14, with 7 bases identical to TRBD1. The V segment lost 3 bases and the J segment 7 bases; nucleotides outside the gene matches: 8. The CDR3 runs 15 residues. The V gene's germline CDR1 is SGHDN and CDR2 FVKESK. CDR3 DNA sequence: TGTGCCAGCAGCCAGATTAACAGGGGTATCGGGGAGCTGTTTTTT. Protein product: CASSQINRGIGELFF.

This clone occurred once. The chain recombines TRBV7-2 with TRBJ2-1; TRBD1 might be the D (5 bases). This CDR3 contains 14 residues. Germline V lookup: CDR1 SGHTA, CDR2 FQGNSA. V shed 7 bases and J shed 7 bases, with 17 bases lying between them. The CDR3 DNA follows: TGTGCCAGCATCCGAGACAGAGGCCTTAATGAGCAGTTCTTC. This sequence encodes CASIRDRGLNEQFF.

This chain links TRBV5-1 with TRBJ2-3; TRBD2 might be the D (5 bases). The CDR3 length is 13 residues. Germline values: CDR1 SGHRS, CDR2 YFSETQ. Deletions cut 7 bases from V and 3 bases from J, with 12 bases between. CDR3 amino acids: CASFPTGTDTQYF. For the CDR3, the DNA is TGCGCCAGCTTCCCCACGGGGACAGATACGCAGTATTTT.

This chain links TRBV5-1 with TRBJ2-1, with 7 bases identical to TRBD2. V trimming: 4 bases; J trimming: 5 bases; junction bases outside the gene matches: 12. CDR1 SGHRS and CDR2 YFSETQ come from the germline V gene. CDR3 length equals 16 residues. CDR3 in amino acids: CASSLGAAGVNNEQFF. In DNA form, the CDR3 reads TGCGCCAGCAGCCTTGGCGCGGCGGGAGTAAACAATGAGCAGTTCTTC.

This chain joins TRBV4-3 and TRBJ2-1, with D maybe TRBD1 (6 bases). Trimming shortened V by 3 bases and J by 13 bases, and 13 bases separated the two germline ends. The length of the CDR3 is 12 residues. The germline V gene encodes CDR1 LGHNA and CDR2 YSLEER. Here the CDR3 DNA reads TGCGCCAGCAGCCAGCCTCAGGGGACCCAGTTCTTC. As protein: CASSQPQGTQFF.

In regard to this clone: Relative to the germline gene, one junction end is altered; a read error may explain this. The chain is built from TRBV7-9 and TRBJ2-7; D possibly uses TRBD1 or TRBD2 (7 bases each). Germline V gene sequence: CDR1 SEHNR, CDR2 FQNEAQ (reference sequence). The CDR3 has 13 residues. The CDR3 reads CSSSGDSAREQYF. In DNA form, the CDR3 reads TGTTCCAGCAGCGGGGACAGTGCGCGGGAGCAGTACTTC.

The V call is TRBV6-5, the J call TRBJ2-3, with 9 nucleotides matching TRBD2. The junction had 1 base not matched to a gene; V was cut back by 2 bases and J by 1 base. Germline-derived CDR1 and CDR2 are MNHEY and SVGAGI. The CDR3 has 15 residues. The CDR3 region is CASSYGGGGTDTQYF. Here the CDR3 DNA reads TGTGCCAGCAGTTACGGCGGGGGGGGCACAGATACGCAGTATTTT.

Here the CDR3 DNA reads TGCGCCAGCAGCCCCGACAGGGACTGGACCTACGAGCAGTACTTC. Protein product: CASSPDRDWTYEQYF. The chain joins TRBV4-3 to TRBJ2-7; a possible D gene is TRBD1 (7 bases). Germline CDR1 is LGHNA and CDR2 is YSLEER. V was pared by 4 bases and J by 2 bases, with 15 bases between. CDR3 length equals 15 residues.

The chain uses TRBV6-5 and TRBJ2-1; TRBD1 aligns across 7 bases. Trimming took 6 bases from V and 5 from J; bases not matched to a gene: 4. The CDR3 has 13 amino acids. Germline V gene lookup returns CDR1 MNHEY and CDR2 SVGAGI. CDR3 sequence reads: CASRQGRNNEQFF. CDR3 coding DNA: TGTGCCAGCAGACAGGGGCGAAACAATGAGCAGTTCTTC.

The chain couples TRBV28 to TRBJ1-5; 8 nucleotides agree with TRBD1. This CDR3 is 19 amino acids long. The V gene end was trimmed by 4 bases and the J gene end by 2 bases; junction bases not matched to a gene: 16. CDR1 MDHEN and CDR2 SYDVKM come from the germline V gene. CDR3 amino acids: CASSSGVRQGIYGNQPQHF. In DNA form, the CDR3 reads TGTGCCAGCAGTTCCGGGGTGCGACAGGGGATTTACGGCAATCAGCCCCAGCATTTT.

The chain recombines TRBV18 with TRBJ2-6; TRBD1 might be the D (5 bases). The germline gives CDR1 KGHSH, CDR2 LQKENI. Deletions cut 2 bases from V and 0 bases from J, with 14 bases between. The CDR3 length is 18 residues. The CDR3 coding sequence is TGTGCCAGCTCACCAAGTGGCAGGGCCCTCTCTGGGGCCAACGTCCTGACTTTC. Amino acids: CASSPSGRALSGANVLTF.

This CDR3 is CASSAVAGGRTDTQYF. The DNA for the CDR3 is TGTGCCAGCAGCGCCGTAGCGGGGGGGAGGACAGATACGCAGTATTTT. This chain links TRBV9 with TRBJ2-3; 11 nucleotides agree with TRBD2. Germline V gene lookup returns CDR1 SGDLS and CDR2 YYNGEE. This CDR3 spans 16 amino acids. The J segment lost 3 bases and the V segment lost 3 bases, leaving 6 bases of the junction unmatched.